Following are 21 T cell receptor beta chains from one sample sequenced in a study of spatial heterogeneity in lung cancer. Indicated time point: blood at routine non-recurrence follow-up after resection. TCRdb recomputed calls from the 5' RACE reads with MiXCR, one row per CDR3 protein. This sample yields some 46,000 distinct CDR3 sequences, of which 12% are seen a single time; more than 25% belongs to the top ten. Sample: PBMCs, taken at follow-up. The receptors were gathered from a male donor with early-stage non-small cell lung cancer.

In this sample, this clonotype turned up many times. This sequence joins TRBV20-1 and TRBJ1-5, with D uncertain. Germline loops: CDR1 DFQATT, CDR2 SNEGSKA (reference sequence). The CDR3 runs 14 residues. V shed 6 bases and J shed 0 bases, with 12 bases lying between them. The CDR3 sequence: CSASRHSSNQPQHF. The CDR3 region has the DNA TGCAGTGCCAGCCGACATAGTAGCAATCAGCCCCAGCATTTT.

Only a few counts were recorded for this clonotype. The rearrangement links TRBV9 to TRBJ1-3; D gene uncertain. Germline V gives CDR1 SGDLS, CDR2 YYNGEE. The V gene lost 0 bases and the J gene lost 1 base, with 2 bases spanning the gap. The CDR3 sequence is 13 residues long. CDR3 residues: CASSVGSGNTIYF. CDR3 bases: TGTGCCAGCAGCGTAGGATCTGGAAACACCATATATTTT.

This clonotype is medium-sized. The V and J genes are TRBV4-2 and TRBJ2-7; D is unclear. The germline V gene encodes CDR1 LGHNA and CDR2 YNFKEQ. V was pared by 5 bases and J by 2 bases, with 4 bases between. CDR3 length equals 11 residues. The chain's CDR3 is CASSSPYEQYF. The CDR3 DNA reads TGTGCCAGCAGCTCCCCCTACGAGCAGTACTTC.

The genes are TRBV7-3 and TRBJ1-1; 8 nucleotides match TRBD1. With V trimmed by 2 bases and J by 8 bases, 4 bases remained unmatched. CDR3 length equals 13 residues. Germline assignment: CDR1 SGHTA and CDR2 FQGTGA. The CDR3 sequence is CASSLGRDREAFF. The CDR3 DNA follows: TGTGCCAGCAGCTTAGGCCGGGACAGGGAAGCTTTCTTT. The full variable domain, rest sourced from reference TRBV7-3 and TRBJ1-1, is GAGVSQTPSNKVTEKGKYVELRCDPISGHTALYWYRQSLGQGPEFLIYFQGTGAADDSGLPNDRFFAVRPEGSVSTLKIQRTERGDSAVYLCASSLGRDREAFFGQGTRLTVV.

This clonotype was counted ten times or more. The rearrangement joins TRBV27 to TRBJ2-4; 8 bases match TRBD1. Germline CDR1 is MNHEY and CDR2 is SMNVEV (reference sequence). The CDR3 is made up of 17 amino acids. V lost 5 bases and J lost 0; bases outside the gene matches: 9. CDR3 nucleotide sequence: TGTGCCAGCAGTCTGCAGACAGGGGCGGGAGCCAAAAACATTCAGTACTTC. Translating gives CASSLQTGAGAKNIQYF.

This clonotype was seen many times. CDR3 sequence (DNA): TGTGCCAGCAGCGAAATGGCAGACATTCAGTACTTC. This codes for CASSEMADIQYF. The chain employs TRBV7-2 and TRBJ2-4; no clear D gene. The V and J ends lost 5 bases and 8 bases respectively, with 10 bases between them. CDR3 length: 12 amino acids. Germline CDR1 SGHTA, CDR2 FQGNSA.

This clonotype was recorded at least ten times. The V and J genes are TRBV5-1 and TRBJ2-2; maybe TRBD1 (5 bases). Germline V CDR1 and CDR2: SGHRS, YFSETQ. Trimming stripped 6 bases from V and 3 bases from J, with 15 bases between. The CDR3 totals 15 residues. CDR3 coding DNA: TGCGCCAGCATGCCAGGGCAGGGCGACACCGGGGAGCTGTTTTTT. This codes for CASMPGQGDTGELFF.

There are a few counts of this clonotype. The genes are TRBV27 and TRBJ1-2, with 8 bases aligning to TRBD1. The CDR3 loop spans 16 amino acids. J lost 4 bases, V lost 4 bases, and 11 bases had no gene match. The germline gives CDR1 MNHEY, CDR2 SMNVEV (reference sequence). The CDR3 loop reads CASSSRSPTGGYGYTF. The DNA of the CDR3 is TGTGCCAGCAGTTCTAGAAGCCCAACAGGGGGCTATGGCTACACCTTC.

This clonotype was picked up a small number of times. V is TRBV5-1 and J is TRBJ1-2; no clear D. CDR1 and CDR2 from the germline V gene are SGHRS and YFSETQ. The germline V and J ends were trimmed by 5 bases and 0 bases, with 11 bases remaining between them. The CDR3 is 14 residues long. CDR3 sequence (DNA): TGCGCCAGCAGTGGACTGGGGTCTAACTATGGCTACACCTTC. Translated: CASSGLGSNYGYTF.

The J gene is TRBJ2-7, the V gene TRBV19, with TRBD2 matching over 7 bases. Per germline, CDR1 LNHDA and CDR2 SQIVND (reference sequence). The V gene end was trimmed by 5 bases and the J gene end by 5 bases; junction bases not matched to a gene: 6. The CDR3 sequence is 13 residues long. In DNA form, the CDR3 reads TGTGCCAGTAGTGGGGAGGGTGCAAACGAGCAGTACTTC. It specifies CASSGEGANEQYF.

A few counts support this clonotype. The chain is built from TRBV7-3 and TRBJ2-1; 16 nucleotides line up with TRBD2. CDR1 and CDR2 (germline): SGHTA, FQGTGA. The CDR3 loop spans 17 amino acids. The V and J ends lost 1 base and 6 bases, in that order; junction bases with no gene match: 3. The CDR3 region is CASSLKGLAGGANEQFF. The CDR3, as DNA: TGTGCCAGCAGCTTAAAGGGACTAGCGGGAGGGGCCAATGAGCAGTTCTTC.

This clonotype occurred many times. The chain employs TRBV7-8 and TRBJ2-2, with unresolved D. The germline V and J ends were trimmed by 1 base and 6 bases, with 3 bases remaining between them. The length of the CDR3 is 12 residues. Germline V gene lookup returns CDR1 SGHVS and CDR2 FQNEAQ. The CDR3 loop reads CASSLGPGELFF. The DNA of the CDR3 is TGTGCCAGCAGCTTAGGGCCCGGGGAGCTGTTTTTT.

V is TRBV4-3 and J is TRBJ2-1; unclear D gene. CDR3 length: 13 residues. V gave up 1 base and J gave up 10 bases, with 11 bases separating them. Germline lookup yields CDR1 LGHNA and CDR2 YSLEER. DNA of the CDR3: TGCGCCAGCAGCCAAGGGTTAATATCGGAGCAGTTCTTC. It translates to CASSQGLISEQFF.

This chain joins TRBV29-1 and TRBJ1-1; D may be TRBD1 (5 bases). In germline, CDR1 is SQVTM, CDR2 ANQGSEA. The V end lost 5 bases, the J end lost 7 bases, and 14 bases lay between the germline ends. The CDR3 totals 12 residues. Here the CDR3 reads CSVQGDFYEAFF. The CDR3 DNA reads as TGCAGCGTTCAGGGCGACTTTTATGAAGCTTTCTTT.

This clonotype was seen at least ten times. J is TRBJ1-1 and V is TRBV5-4; D gene ambiguous. Trimming cost V 4 bases and J 1 base, with 11 bases left between them. Germline V gives CDR1 SGHNT, CDR2 YYREEE (reference sequence). This CDR3 is built from 14 residues. The CDR3 DNA follows: TGTGCCAGCAGCATGGGGATATCGAACACTGAAGCTTTCTTT. This gives the protein CASSMGISNTEAFF. Full variable domain (remainder filled in from reference TRBV5-4 and TRBJ1-1): ETGVTQSPTHLIKTRGQQVTLRCSSQSGHNTVSWYQQALGQGPQFIFQYYREEENGRGNFPPRFSGLQFPNYSSELNVNALELDDSALYLCASSMGISNTEAFFGQGTRLTVV.

This rearrangement joins TRBV23-1 to TRBJ1-3; D not certain. TRBV23-1 is designated an ORF whose function remains uncertain. This CDR3 has 15 residues. Trimming removed 6 bases at V and 1 base at J, with 13 bases between. CDR3 protein: CASSLSLWSGNTIYF. The CDR3, as DNA: TGCGCCAGCAGCTTAAGTTTATGGTCTGGAAACACCATATATTTT.

There are many counts of this clonotype. The chain has TRBV4-3 and TRBJ2-7, with 12 bases fitting TRBD2. The CDR3 length is 15 residues. Trimming cost V 1 base and J 3 bases; bases outside gene matches: 1. CDR1 and CDR2 from the germline V gene are LGHNA and YSLEER. The CDR3 is CASSQGTSGIYEQYF. Written as DNA, the CDR3 is TGCGCCAGCAGCCAAGGGACTAGCGGGATCTACGAGCAGTACTTC.

This clonotype was seen a handful of times. J is TRBJ1-1 and V is TRBV20-1; D possibly corresponds to TRBD1 (6 bases). Germline V gene lookup returns CDR1 DFQATT and CDR2 SNEGSKA (reference sequence). This CDR3 spans 13 amino acids. V lost 3 bases to trimming and J lost 0 bases, with 8 bases between them. The CDR3 nucleotides are TGCAGTGCTAGTGGACAGCTGAACACTGAAGCTTTCTTT. Its protein product is CSASGQLNTEAFF.

This clonotype appeared many times. The rearrangement links TRBV7-9 to TRBJ1-4; D ambiguous. V was trimmed by 5 bases and J by 1 base, leaving 11 bases between them. The CDR3 is 15 amino acids. Germline assignment: CDR1 SEHNR and CDR2 FQNEAQ (reference sequence). The CDR3 DNA is TGTGCCAGCAGCCCCGCTGGGGTAACTAATGAAAAACTGTTTTTT. Residues: CASSPAGVTNEKLFF.

As regards this clonotype: Just one base apart from a much larger clone, this may be a read error. In nucleotides, the CDR3 is TGCAGCGTTGCGAAGGGGTCCTACGGGCAGTACTTC. Translation gives CSVAKGSYGQYF. The chain employs TRBV29-1 and TRBJ2-7, with D tentatively TRBD1 (5 bases). Germline values: CDR1 SQVTM, CDR2 ANQGSEA. The CDR3 has 12 residues.

In its sample, this clonotype was seen many times. The V and J genes are TRBV30 and TRBJ2-3; 13 bases fit TRBD2. The CDR3 is 14 residues long. Germline V gene data show CDR1 as GTSNPN and CDR2 as SVGIG (reference sequence). The junction had 7 bases not matched to a gene; V was cut back by 8 bases and J by 5 bases. The CDR3 DNA follows: TGTGCCCGGACTAGCGGGAGAACAATAGATACGCAGTATTTT. Its translation: CARTSGRTIDTQYF.